The T cell receptor beta chain under discussion was sequenced for a study of cytomegalovirus exposure and HLA in healthy donors. General study results and limits: Clonal expansion, a later analysis showed, was greater in HLA-associated TCR beta chains than in equally common others. An analysis that was carried out later associated some 17,000 TCR beta sequences with HLA alleles at 0.05 false discovery rate. Researchers reported in a later analysis that a missense DCLRE1C variant was tied to TCR beta V- and J-gene trimming.

The PCR employed 60 Vbeta primers together with 13 Jbeta primers. The table came from immunoSEQ multiplex PCR; TCRdb's copy has only in-frame clones and leaves some out. The sample yields more than 90,000 clones, roughly 80% seen once. To note about this clone: The antigen remains unidentified.

The CDR3 has 13 residues. The V and J ends lost 5 bases and 4 bases respectively, with 9 bases between them. The germline V gene has CDR1 KGHSH and CDR2 LQKENI. The TCR originated in a man younger than 40 in good health and CMV-seropositive. The chain has TRBV18 and TRBJ1-5; D uncertain. Sample: PBMCs. CDR3 amino acids: CASSAQSNQPQHF. For the CDR3, the DNA is TGTGCCAGCTCAGCACAGAGTAATCAGCCCCAGCATTTT. Variable domain in full (rest from reference TRBV18 and TRBJ1-5): NAGVMQNPRHLVRRRGQEARLRCSPMKGHSHVYWYRQLPEEGLKFMVYLQKENIIDESGMPKERFSAEFPKEGPSILRIQQVVRGDSAAYFCASSAQSNQPQHFGDGTRLSIL.